What follows are 19 T cell receptor beta chains derived from one specimen sequenced in a study of T-cell reconstitution after alpha-beta-depleted transplantation in children. The library targeted TCRbeta and was prepared with unique molecular identifiers. One entry per CDR3 protein, called by TCRdb with MiXCR from the PCR reads. The sample lists about 360,000 distinct CDR3 sequences, roughly 13% occurring once. The input for sequencing was PBMCs, taken from the stem cell graft. The receptors were sampled from a human donor who donated a stem cell graft to a child with Fanconi anemia.

Only a few counts were recorded for this clonotype. The chain joins TRBV7-9 to TRBJ2-6, with a tentative D call TRBD2 (5 bases). Germline assignment: CDR1 SEHNR and CDR2 FQNEAQ (reference sequence). This CDR3 is 15 amino acids long. Trimming took 4 bases from V and 2 from J, leaving 9 bases between them. CDR3 DNA sequence: TGTGCCAGCAGCTCTACGAGGGCTGGGGCCAACGTCCTGACTTTC. It encodes CASSSTRAGANVLTF. The whole variable domain, filled in from reference TRBV7-9 and TRBJ2-6, reads DTGVSQNPRHKITKRGQNVTFRCDPISEHNRLYWYRQTLGQGPEFLTYFQNEAQLEKSRLLSDRFSAERPKGSFSTLEIQRTEQGDSAMYLCASSSTRAGANVLTFGAGSRLTVL.

This clonotype was picked up a small number of times. This chain's CDR3 is CASSFYLGRGAGEAFF. In nucleotides, the CDR3 is TGTGCCAGCAGCTTCTATCTGGGCCGGGGGGCAGGTGAAGCTTTCTTT. This chain connects TRBV7-8 to TRBJ1-1, with a tentative D call TRBD1 (6 bases). CDR1 and CDR2 (germline): SGHVS, FQNEAQ. The V end was cut by 3 bases, the J end by 7 bases, with 21 bases between. This CDR3 is 16 amino acids long.

The chain recombines TRBV11-2 with TRBJ1-2, with D perhaps TRBD1 (6 bases). Germline V lookup: CDR1 SGHAT, CDR2 FQNNGV. The CDR3 has 14 amino acids. Trimming shortened V by 4 bases and J by 8 bases, and 17 bases separated the two germline ends. The chain's CDR3 is CASSSYSGEGGYTF. The CDR3 bases are TGTGCCAGCAGCTCATACTCAGGGGAGGGAGGCTACACCTTC.

At least ten counts were recorded for this clonotype. This sequence joins TRBV6-5 and TRBJ1-2; D unclear. The CDR3 totals 14 residues. Trimming cost V 0 bases and J 8 bases, with 13 bases left between them. Germline assignment: CDR1 MNHEY and CDR2 SVGAGI. CDR3 in DNA: TGTGCCAGCAGTTACTCGACCCTCGTGGGCGGCTACACCTTC. Encoded protein: CASSYSTLVGGYTF.

This clonotype turned up a few times. This chain connects TRBV5-1 to TRBJ2-1; TRBD2 matches at 13 bases. There are 16 residues in the CDR3. Per germline, CDR1 SGHRS and CDR2 YFSETQ. V shed 0 bases and J 9 bases; nucleotides not matched to a gene: 6. The CDR3 DNA reads TGCGCCAGCAGCTTGGAGACGACTAGCGGGGGGAGTGAGCAGTTCTTC. Encoded protein: CASSLETTSGGSEQFF. The complete variable domain, with remaining parts taken from reference TRBV5-1 and TRBJ2-1, reads KAGVTQTPRYLIKTRGQQVTLSCSPISGHRSVSWYQQTPGQGLQFLFEYFSETQRNKGNFPGRFSGRQFSNSRSEMNVSTLELGDSALYLCASSLETTSGGSEQFFGPGTRLTVL.

The table lists this clonotype with a few counts. This chain's CDR3 is CASKVSSYNSPLHF. CDR3 nucleotides: TGTGCCAGCAAAGTCAGCTCCTATAATTCACCCCTCCACTTT. V and J are TRBV6-2 or TRBV6-3 and TRBJ1-6; D is undetermined. This CDR3 has 14 amino acids. In germline, CDR1 is MNHEY, CDR2 SVGEGT. Trimming removed 7 bases from V and 0 bases from J, with 7 bases in between.

Ten or more counts support this clonotype. This chain links TRBV20-1 with TRBJ2-1, with D possibly matching TRBD1 (6 bases). Germline loops: CDR1 DFQATT, CDR2 SNEGSKA (reference sequence). Trimming shortened V by 6 bases and J by 5 bases, and 14 bases separated the two germline ends. The CDR3 has 13 residues. The CDR3 DNA reads as TGCAGTGCCTTTCGGGACACAAACAATGAGCAGTTCTTC. As protein: CSAFRDTNNEQFF.

Notes on this clonotype: Mismatch with germline at one junction end may stem from a read error. V usage is TRBV7-7 and J usage is TRBJ2-2, with 13 bases aligning to TRBD2. The CDR3 is 14 residues long. CDR1 and CDR2 (germline): SSHAT, FNYEAQ (reference sequence). The CDR3 protein is CASRTSGGTGELFF. CDR3 sequence (DNA): TGTGCTAGCAGGACTAGCGGGGGCACCGGGGAGCTGTTTTTT. Supplemented by reference TRBV7-7 and TRBJ2-2, the full variable domain reads GAGVSQSPRYKVTKRGQDVTLRCDPISSHATLYWYQQALGQGPEFLTYFNYEAQPDKSGLPSDRFSAERPEGSISTLTIQRTEQRDSAMYRCASRTSGGTGELFFGEGSRLTVL.

V is TRBV18 and J is TRBJ1-3; unclear D gene. V lost 1 base, J lost 4 bases, and 14 bases lay in between. CDR1 and CDR2 from the germline V gene are KGHSH and LQKENI. The CDR3 runs 16 residues. The chain's CDR3 is CASSPLEGRAGNTIYF. The CDR3 DNA sequence: TGTGCCAGCTCACCACTGGAAGGGAGAGCAGGAAACACCATATATTTT.

This clonotype was picked up a small number of times. The rearrangement links TRBV5-1 to TRBJ2-5, with TRBD2 matching over 11 bases. Germline lookup yields CDR1 SGHRS and CDR2 YFSETQ. The V gene end was trimmed by 4 bases and the J gene end by 0 bases; junction bases not matched to a gene: 2. The length of the CDR3 is 15 residues. CDR3 DNA: TGCGCCAGCAGCCGACTAGCGGGGTACCAAGAGACCCAGTACTTC. Amino acid sequence: CASSRLAGYQETQYF.

This clonotype came up a few times. The CDR3 DNA reads as TGTGCCAGCACCCGGGCTAGATCTGGAAACACCATATATTTT. The encoded protein is CASTRARSGNTIYF. V usage is TRBV11-2 and J usage is TRBJ1-3; D unresolved. The CDR3 loop spans 14 amino acids. V lost 7 bases to trimming and J lost 1 base, with 11 bases between them. Germline V gene lookup returns CDR1 SGHAT and CDR2 FQNNGV.

The rearrangement joins TRBV3-1 to TRBJ1-4, with D possibly TRBD1 on 6 matching bases. Germline V gives CDR1 LGHDT, CDR2 YNNKEL (reference sequence). V dropped 4 bases and J dropped 4 bases, with 13 bases sitting between them. The CDR3 is 15 amino acids. The CDR3 loop reads CASSPVGQINEKLFF. The CDR3 coding sequence is TGTGCCAGCAGCCCGGTCGGACAGATTAATGAAAAACTGTTTTTT. Looking up the rest from reference TRBV3-1 and TRBJ1-4 gives the full variable domain: DTAVSQTPKYLVTQMGNDKSIKCEQNLGHDTMYWYKQDSKKFLKIMFSYNNKELIINETVPNRFSPKSPDKAHLNLHINSLELGDSAVYFCASSPVGQINEKLFFGSGTQLSVL.

This chain connects TRBV10-3 to TRBJ1-2; 7 bases match TRBD1. The CDR3 runs to 13 residues. Unmatched junction bases numbered 4, after V lost 7 bases and J lost 2 bases. Germline assignment: CDR1 ENHRY and CDR2 SYGVKD. The CDR3 here is CAITQDRNYGYTF. The DNA of the CDR3 is TGTGCCATCACACAGGACAGGAACTATGGCTACACCTTC.

This clonotype has just a few counts. The V and J genes are TRBV15 and TRBJ2-3; 8 positions agree with TRBD2. This CDR3 is 16 amino acids long. In germline, CDR1 is LNHNV, CDR2 YYDKDF (reference sequence). V trimming: 4 bases; J trimming: 0 bases; junction bases outside the gene matches: 6. CDR3 coding DNA: TGTGCCACCAGCATCTCGCGGGGGGCCAGCACAGATACGCAGTATTTT. Translating gives CATSISRGASTDTQYF. Combining the CDR3 with reference TRBV15 and TRBJ2-3 gives the whole variable domain DAMVIQNPRYQVTQFGKPVTLSCSQTLNHNVMYWYQQKSSQAPKLLFHYYDKDFNNEADTPDNFQSRRPNTSFCFLDIRSPGLGDTAMYLCATSISRGASTDTQYFGPGTRLTVL.

As concerns this clonotype: With a much larger clone just one base away, this may be a read error. The V gene is TRBV4-2, the J gene TRBJ2-2, with a tentative D call TRBD2 (6 bases). V shed 1 base and J shed 3 bases, with 9 bases lying between them. This CDR3 contains 15 residues. CDR1 and CDR2 from the germline V gene are LGHNA and YNFKEQ. This chain's CDR3 is CASSQAGGDTGELFF. The DNA for the CDR3 is TGTGCCAGCAGCCAAGCCGGGGGAGACACCGGGGAGCTGTTTTTT.

The CDR3 nucleotides read TGTGCCACGGGGCAGGAAAGCTCCTACGAGCAGTACTTC. Translated, it gives CATGQESSYEQYF. The V call is TRBV10-3, the J call TRBJ2-7; D might be TRBD1 or TRBD2, each matching 5 bases. V dropped 10 bases and J dropped 0 bases, with 13 bases sitting between them. The CDR3 is 13 residues long. Germline V lookup: CDR1 ENHRY, CDR2 SYGVKD.

The chain couples TRBV7-2 to TRBJ1-5, with TRBD1 matching 8 bases. CDR3 size: 17 residues. Germline CDR1 reads SGHTA; CDR2 reads FQGNSA. The V gene end was trimmed by 4 bases and the J gene end by 0 bases; junction bases not matched to a gene: 8. CDR3 sequence (DNA): TGTGCCAGCAGCTCCCTTGGGGGGACAGGTAGCAATCAGCCCCAGCATTTT. Its protein product is CASSSLGGTGSNQPQHF. Supplemented by reference TRBV7-2 and TRBJ1-5, the full variable domain reads GAGVSQSPSNKVTEKGKDVELRCDPISGHTALYWYRQSLGQGLEFLIYFQGNSAPDKSGLPSDRFSAERTGGSVSTLTIQRTQQEDSAVYLCASSSLGGTGSNQPQHFGDGTRLSIL.

Many counts were recorded for this clonotype. CDR3 loop: CAISPGETSYEQYF. The CDR3 DNA follows: TGTGCCATCAGTCCCGGGGAGACCTCCTACGAGCAGTACTTC. The chain recombines TRBV10-3 with TRBJ2-7; a weak D match, TRBD2 (5 bases). V dropped 5 bases and J dropped 0 bases, with 11 bases sitting between them. The CDR3 spans 14 residues. The germline gives CDR1 ENHRY, CDR2 SYGVKD.

V is TRBV11-2 and J is TRBJ2-5, with D hard to call. V was trimmed by 1 base and J by 3 bases, leaving 9 bases between them. The CDR3 consists of 14 residues. Germline values: CDR1 SGHAT, CDR2 FQNNGV. The CDR3 bases are TGTGCCAGCAGCTTAGGGGCGGTAGAAGAGACCCAGTACTTC. It codes for CASSLGAVEETQYF. Combining the CDR3 with reference TRBV11-2 and TRBJ2-5 gives the whole variable domain EAGVAQSPRYKIIEKRQSVAFWCNPISGHATLYWYQQILGQGPKLLIQFQNNGVVDDSQLPKDRFSAERLKGVDSTLKIQPAKLEDSAVYLCASSLGAVEETQYFGPGTRLLVL.